This TCR beta chain is from a study of long-term antiretroviral therapy in people with HIV. Study results and limitations: CDR3 lengths in HIV samples spanned a narrower range than controls. No data on ART adherence, viral resistance or therapy changes.

The immunoSEQ assay was v3.0, run at survey level. Sequenced by immunoSEQ multiplex PCR; TCRdb stores in-frame clones only, minus some. The sample comprises tens of thousands of clones, approximately 85% of which are singletons, and around 13% rests with the top ten. Concerning this clone: The antigen remains unidentified.

CDR1 is SGHDN, CDR2 FVKESK, per germline. This CDR3 is 14 amino acids long. Unmatched junction bases numbered 5, after V lost 4 bases and J lost 8 bases. The material was unsorted PBMCs, obtained 2.9 years after starting antiretroviral therapy. The TCR comes from a man between 45 and 60 years old with HIV. V and J are TRBV14 and TRBJ1-6; 7 bases map to TRBD1. CDR3 bases: TGTGCCAGCAGCCCGGACAGGCTGTATTCACCCCTCCACTTT. Protein sequence: CASSPDRLYSPLHF.